The 22 T cell receptor beta chains given below trace back to one sample, sequenced in a study of blood T cell repertoires in COVID-19 (dated by TCRdb to between 2020 and 2021). The protocol used for the library was the immunoSEQ multiplex PCR assay. TCRdb limited this immuneACCESS table to in-frame rearrangements with V and J called. A share of clones is missing; checked studies link under half to unresolved V genes, and the rest is unexplained. For this sample there are fewer than 450,000 clones; 75% to 90% appear just once. The top ten clonotypes cover about 6.3% of the sample. Sequenced material: peripheral blood. The source is a woman in her forties or fifties with COVID-19, enrolled during active disease.

The V and J genes are TRBV7-2 and TRBJ2-1; the D gene is possibly TRBD2 (6 bases). The V gene's germline CDR1 is SGHTA and CDR2 FQGNSA. This CDR3 comprises 13 residues. The ends were cut back, 3 bases at V and 4 bases at J, with 7 bases in the middle. CDR3 bases: TGTGCCAGCAGCTTTAGCGGTTACAATGAGCAGTTCTTC. Translated, it gives CASSFSGYNEQFF.

The V gene is TRBV6-2 or TRBV6-3, the J gene TRBJ1-5, with unresolved D. The V gene's germline CDR1 is MNHEY and CDR2 SVGEGT. This CDR3 has 14 amino acids. Trimming stripped 2 bases from V and 6 bases from J, with 11 bases between. The CDR3 region is CASSYSLVSQPQHF. CDR3 in DNA: TGTGCCAGCAGTTACAGCTTGGTAAGTCAGCCCCAGCATTTT.

The V call is TRBV5-6, the J call TRBJ1-2; D gene uncertain. CDR1 is SGHDT and CDR2 is YYEEEE in the germline V gene. CDR3 length: 13 residues. V was cut by 1 base and J by 1 base, with 5 bases left in between. The CDR3 DNA follows: TGTGCCAGCAGCTTGCGCGGTAACTATGGCTACACCTTC. Its protein product is CASSLRGNYGYTF.

This clone was found once. The chain joins TRBV7-9 to TRBJ2-1; 14 bases map to TRBD2. CDR1 and CDR2 from the germline V gene are SEHNR and FQNEAQ (reference sequence). CDR3 length equals 16 residues. Trimming at V came to 3 bases and at J to 4 bases, leaving 2 bases not matched to a gene. CDR3 protein: CASSFRLAGGYNEQFF. CDR3 coding DNA: TGTGCCAGCAGCTTCAGACTAGCGGGAGGGTACAATGAGCAGTTCTTC.

The DNA for the CDR3 is TGTGCCAGCAGTTTAGAGGGACTAGTAGAGTACTTC. As protein: CASSLEGLVEYF. The chain has TRBV12-3 or TRBV12-4 and TRBJ2-7, with TRBD2 matching 8 bases. The CDR3 is 12 residues long. The ends lost 1 base at V and 11 bases at J; junction bases unmatched: 4.

The genes are TRBV7-2 and TRBJ2-5; 12 bases line up with TRBD2. The V segment lost 1 base and the J segment 5 bases; nucleotides outside the gene matches: 11. The CDR3 spans 18 residues. Germline values: CDR1 SGHTA, CDR2 FQGNSA. CDR3 region: CASSLGALASGRGETQYF. In DNA, the CDR3 is TGTGCCAGCAGCTTAGGGGCCTTAGCTAGCGGGAGGGGGGAGACCCAGTACTTC.

The J gene is TRBJ1-1, the V gene TRBV5-1; 7 bases are shared with TRBD1. CDR1 and CDR2 (germline): SGHRS, YFSETQ. J was trimmed by 3 bases and V by 2 bases; bases with no gene match: 1. The CDR3 sequence is 13 residues long. The CDR3 here is CASSFGTDTEAFF. CDR3 DNA sequence: TGCGCCAGCAGCTTCGGGACAGACACTGAAGCTTTCTTT.

The chain has TRBV10-3 and TRBJ2-2, with a weak D call TRBD2 (6 bases). This CDR3 is 15 amino acids long. CDR1 ENHRY and CDR2 SYGVKD come from the germline V gene. Trimming shortened V by 8 bases and J by 1 base, and 14 bases separated the two germline ends. This CDR3 reads CAIGPEGRNTGELFF. CDR3 coding DNA: TGTGCCATCGGCCCGGAGGGGAGGAACACCGGGGAGCTGTTTTTT.

The chain employs TRBV19 and TRBJ1-2; 7 nucleotides agree with TRBD1. This CDR3 is 15 amino acids long. Trimming removed 4 bases from V and 5 bases from J; junction bases left unmatched: 10. Germline assignment: CDR1 LNHDA and CDR2 SQIVND (reference sequence). As DNA, the CDR3 is TGTGCCAGTAGTACCTCGGGACAGACCCAGTATGGCTACACCTTC. Translated: CASSTSGQTQYGYTF. The whole variable domain, remainder taken from reference TRBV19 and TRBJ1-2, is DGGITQSPKYLFRKEGQNVTLSCEQNLNHDAMYWYRQDPGQGLRLIYYSQIVNDFQKGDIAEGYSVSREKKESFPLTVTSAQKNPTAFYLCASSTSGQTQYGYTFGSGTRLTVV.

The V gene is TRBV5-4, the J gene TRBJ2-7; D may be TRBD1 (6 bases). Trimming cost V 4 bases and J 4 bases, with 15 bases left between them. The CDR3 loop spans 14 amino acids. Per germline, CDR1 SGHNT and CDR2 YYREEE (reference sequence). CDR3 sequence reads: CASSPRGARYEQYF. Written as DNA, the CDR3 is TGTGCCAGCAGCCCCAGGGGCGCCAGATACGAGCAGTACTTC. Filled out from reference TRBV5-4 and TRBJ2-7, the complete variable domain reads ETGVTQSPTHLIKTRGQQVTLRCSSQSGHNTVSWYQQALGQGPQFIFQYYREEENGRGNFPPRFSGLQFPNYSSELNVNALELDDSALYLCASSPRGARYEQYFGPGTRLTVT.

This chain links TRBV2 with TRBJ2-7, with 12 bases matching TRBD2. This CDR3 is 15 amino acids long. The germline gives CDR1 SNHLY, CDR2 FYNNEI. With 6 bases clipped from V and 5 bases from J, the junction kept 8 bases outside the gene matches. CDR3 coding DNA: TGTGCCAGCAGACTGACTAGCGGGAGCATTCACGAGCAGTACTTC. It encodes CASRLTSGSIHEQYF.

The chain combines TRBV9 with TRBJ1-6; D might be TRBD1 (6 bases). The CDR3 is made up of 16 amino acids. Germline CDR1 reads SGDLS; CDR2 reads YYNGEE. The V and J ends lost 4 bases and 5 bases respectively, with 16 bases between them. CDR3 protein: CASSLKTGEHNSPLHF. The CDR3 DNA follows: TGTGCCAGCAGCCTCAAGACAGGAGAACATAATTCACCCCTCCACTTT.

This clone was detected ten times or more. The chain carries TRBV13 and TRBJ2-7; TRBD2 matches 11 bases. V was clipped by 6 bases and J by 2 bases; unmatched bases: 6. The CDR3 covers 15 residues. The germline gives CDR1 PRHDT, CDR2 FYEKMQ (reference sequence). The CDR3: CASRKVAGGPYEQYF. Written as DNA, the CDR3 is TGTGCCAGCAGAAAAGTAGCGGGAGGGCCCTACGAGCAGTACTTC.

V and J are TRBV3-1 (or the pseudogene TRBV3-2) and TRBJ2-1, with 7 nucleotides matching TRBD1. The trim removed 6 bases at V and 8 bases at J, leaving 4 bases unmatched. CDR3 length equals 12 residues. The germline V gene has CDR1 LGHDT and CDR2 YNNKEL (reference sequence). CDR3 amino acids: CASRSTGDEQFF. The CDR3 nucleotides are TGTGCCAGCAGATCAACAGGGGATGAGCAGTTCTTC.

The DNA of the CDR3 is TGTGCCAGCAGTTATGACAACCTCTATGGCTACACCTTC. This gives the protein CASSYDNLYGYTF. This sequence joins TRBV6-5 and TRBJ1-2, with no clear D. The CDR3 extends over 13 amino acids. With 3 bases removed from V and 4 bases from J, the gap between germline ends came to 9 bases. The germline gives CDR1 MNHEY, CDR2 SVGAGI.

The genes are TRBV5-6 and TRBJ1-4; a possible D gene is TRBD1 (5 bases). The CDR3 runs 14 residues. Trimming cost V 4 bases and J 8 bases, with 15 bases left between them. CDR1 is SGHDT and CDR2 is YYEEEE in the germline V gene. CDR3 sequence reads: CASSPRPKGEKLFF. CDR3 sequence (DNA): TGTGCCAGCAGCCCGCGCCCGAAGGGGGAAAAACTGTTTTTT.

The chain employs TRBV27 and TRBJ2-5; TRBD1 matches 10 bases. Germline-derived CDR1 and CDR2 are MNHEY and SMNVEV (reference sequence). This CDR3 spans 15 amino acids. J gave up 5 bases and V 2 bases, and 5 bases lay outside the gene matches. The CDR3 sequence: CASSLRDRGRETQYF. As DNA, the CDR3 is TGTGCCAGCAGTTTACGGGACAGGGGAAGGGAGACCCAGTACTTC.

In this sample, this clone turned up once. The chain has TRBV11-2 and TRBJ1-1; no reliable D call. The CDR3 runs 15 residues. Trimming removed 3 bases at V and 0 bases at J, with 11 bases between. CDR1 SGHAT and CDR2 FQNNGV come from the germline V gene. The CDR3 region is CASSFRRPMNTEAFF. The CDR3 DNA follows: TGTGCCAGCAGCTTTCGCAGGCCTATGAACACTGAAGCTTTCTTT. Supplemented by reference TRBV11-2 and TRBJ1-1, the full variable domain reads EAGVAQSPRYKIIEKRQSVAFWCNPISGHATLYWYQQILGQGPKLLIQFQNNGVVDDSQLPKDRFSAERLKGVDSTLKIQPAKLEDSAVYLCASSFRRPMNTEAFFGQGTRLTVV.

V gene TRBV5-1 combines with J gene TRBJ2-7, with 7 positions matching TRBD1. From germline, CDR1 is SGHRS and CDR2 YFSETQ. The CDR3 consists of 12 residues. V was pared by 3 bases and J by 6 bases, with 3 bases of the junction left unmatched. For the CDR3, the DNA is TGCGCCAGCAGCTCTGGGACAGCCGAGCAGTACTTC. It codes for CASSSGTAEQYF. Variable domain in full (rest from reference TRBV5-1 and TRBJ2-7): KAGVTQTPRYLIKTRGQQVTLSCSPISGHRSVSWYQQTPGQGLQFLFEYFSETQRNKGNFPGRFSGRQFSNSRSEMNVSTLELGDSALYLCASSSGTAEQYFGPGTRLTVT.

The chain joins TRBV5-1 to TRBJ1-6; 10 bases line up with TRBD1. CDR3 length: 15 residues. Germline assignment: CDR1 SGHRS and CDR2 YFSETQ. Trimming cost V 0 bases and J 9 bases; bases outside gene matches: 3. The DNA of the CDR3 is TGCGCCAGCAGCTTGGGGGGACAGGGGCGTTCACCCCTCCACTTT. The encoded protein is CASSLGGQGRSPLHF.

The chain combines TRBV5-1 with TRBJ2-6; the D gene is possibly TRBD1 (7 bases). Trimming took 1 base from V and 1 from J, leaving 15 bases between them. CDR1 and CDR2 from the germline V gene are SGHRS and YFSETQ. This CDR3 is 18 amino acids long. CDR3 sequence reads: CASSLSPGGTSGANVLTF. The DNA for the CDR3 is TGCGCCAGCAGCTTGTCCCCAGGGGGGACTTCTGGGGCCAACGTCCTGACTTTC.

Concerning this clone: The sample contains more than one DNA sequence encoding this CDR3. This chain joins TRBV3-1 (or the pseudogene TRBV3-2) and TRBJ1-1, with D maybe TRBD1 (5 bases). CDR1 is LGHDT, CDR2 YNNKEL, per germline (reference sequence). With 1 base removed from V and 4 bases from J, the gap between germline ends came to 7 bases. The CDR3 loop spans 13 amino acids. The CDR3 DNA reads as TGTGCCAGCAGCCAAGGTAGGGGCACTGAAGCTTTCTTT. Its translation is CASSQGRGTEAFF.